The 26 T cell receptor beta chains in this list originate from one sample, sequenced in a study of blood T cell repertoires in COVID-19. The repertoire was sequenced with immunoSEQ multiplex PCR; TCRdb's copy has only in-frame clones and lacks some. The repertoire holds about 280,000 clones, with about nine tenths as singletons. The material sequenced was peripheral blood. Receptors were obtained from a man in his forties with active or convalescent COVID-19.

The rearrangement links TRBV28 to TRBJ2-2, with 9 bases fitting TRBD1. The trim removed 5 bases at V and 9 bases at J, leaving 10 bases unmatched. Germline V gene sequence: CDR1 MDHEN, CDR2 SYDVKM. The CDR3 is 15 amino acids. Here the CDR3 DNA reads TGTGCCAGCAGTATGTCCCGGGACAGGGTCCGGGAGCTGTTTTTT. It encodes CASSMSRDRVRELFF.

The J gene is TRBJ1-2, the V gene TRBV27, with D uncertain. Germline V gene lookup returns CDR1 MNHEY and CDR2 SMNVEV (reference sequence). CDR3 length equals 13 residues. V gave up 6 bases and J gave up 5 bases, with 13 bases separating them. The CDR3 DNA is TGTGCCAGCAGCCCAACAGCTCGTTATGGCTACACCTTC. It yields the protein CASSPTARYGYTF.

This clone turned up a few times. The chain recombines TRBV7-2 with TRBJ2-7, with D possibly being TRBD2 (6 bases). Germline CDR1 SGHTA, CDR2 FQGNSA. Trimming took 4 bases from V and 6 from J, leaving 16 bases between them. The CDR3 totals 14 residues. The chain's CDR3 is CASSYDRRGLEQYF. CDR3 DNA sequence: TGTGCCAGCAGCTATGATAGGAGGGGTCTCGAGCAGTACTTC.

The chain carries TRBV9 and TRBJ2-2; TRBD2 matches 11 bases. This CDR3 has 16 amino acids. Germline V gives CDR1 SGDLS, CDR2 YYNGEE. V gave up 0 bases and J gave up 5 bases; unmatched junction bases: 3. Here the CDR3 reads CASSVGTSGRTGELFF. Here the CDR3 DNA reads TGTGCCAGCAGCGTAGGGACTAGCGGGCGTACCGGGGAGCTGTTTTTT. The variable domain in full, with the rest retrieved from reference TRBV9 and TRBJ2-2, is DSGVTQTPKHLITATGQRVTLRCSPRSGDLSVYWYQQSLDQGLQFLIQYYNGEERAKGNILERFSAQQFPDLHSELNLSSLELGDSALYFCASSVGTSGRTGELFFGEGSRLTVL.

V and J are TRBV24-1 and TRBJ2-7; 8 nucleotides agree with TRBD1. The CDR3 contains 16 residues. V trimming: 6 bases; J trimming: 6 bases; junction bases outside the gene matches: 15. Germline V gene data show CDR1 as KGHDR and CDR2 as SFDVKD. This CDR3 reads CATSMGRQGPPFEQYF. DNA of the CDR3: TGTGCCACCAGTATGGGAAGACAGGGGCCCCCCTTCGAGCAGTACTTC.

The chain combines TRBV27 with TRBJ1-4; 10 bases are shared with TRBD1. V lost 5 bases and J lost 3; bases outside the gene matches: 15. Germline loops: CDR1 MNHEY, CDR2 SMNVEV (reference sequence). This CDR3 contains 19 residues. The CDR3 is CASSPPWDRGAAANEKLFF. CDR3 nucleotide sequence: TGTGCCAGCAGTCCCCCGTGGGACAGGGGAGCCGCAGCTAATGAAAAACTGTTTTTT.

This rearrangement joins TRBV21-1 to TRBJ2-2; the table assigns TRBD2, which was not confirmed against the DNA. TRBV21-1 is classified as a pseudogene. This CDR3 comprises 16 residues. The CDR3 DNA sequence: TGTGCCTCCGAAGAGGAGTGGCTTATTAACACCGGGGAGCTGTTTTTT. Translating it yields CASEEEWLINTGELFF.

The J gene is TRBJ2-1, the V gene TRBV4-2; TRBD1 matches 12 bases. The CDR3 consists of 17 residues. Per germline, CDR1 LGHNA and CDR2 YNFKEQ. Unmatched junction bases numbered 5, after V lost 1 base and J lost 4 bases. CDR3 nucleotides: TGTGCCAGCAGCCAAGGATTGGGACAGGGGGCGTACAATGAGCAGTTCTTC. This encodes CASSQGLGQGAYNEQFF.

The rearrangement joins TRBV5-4 to TRBJ2-1; TRBD2 is a possible D gene (6 bases). This CDR3 is 15 amino acids long. The V gene's germline CDR1 is SGHNT and CDR2 YYREEE (reference sequence). The V end lost 0 bases, the J end lost 7 bases, and 14 bases lay between the germline ends. CDR3 nucleotides: TGTGCCAGCAGCTTGGGTACCAGCGGGTCGAATGAGCAGTTCTTC. Residues: CASSLGTSGSNEQFF.

This chain connects TRBV7-3 to TRBJ2-1; maybe TRBD1 (6 bases). The CDR3 totals 15 residues. Looked up from germline, CDR1 is SGHTA and CDR2 is FQGTGA. The V end lost 4 bases, the J end lost 7 bases, and 17 bases lay between the germline ends. The CDR3 is CASSSPGAQLNEQFF. The CDR3 region has the DNA TGTGCCAGCAGCTCCCCAGGGGCACAACTGAATGAGCAGTTCTTC.

V gene TRBV6-5 combines with J gene TRBJ1-2; 8 nucleotides line up with TRBD1. This CDR3 has 15 residues. Germline CDR1 MNHEY, CDR2 SVGAGI. The ends lost 5 bases at V and 7 bases at J; junction bases unmatched: 12. The CDR3 DNA is TGTGCCAGCAGTCGGAGTGGACAGGGTGCCTCTGGCTACACCTTC. The encoded protein is CASSRSGQGASGYTF.

The gene calls are TRBV12-5 and TRBJ1-1; D ambiguous. In germline, CDR1 is LGHNT, CDR2 FRNRAP. V was cut by 7 bases and J by 0 bases, with 9 bases left in between. CDR3 length: 13 amino acids. Here the CDR3 DNA reads TGTGCTAGTGCGCAGAAGATGAACACTGAAGCTTTCTTT. Translated: CASAQKMNTEAFF.

The chain carries TRBV30 and TRBJ2-7; D may be TRBD1 (6 bases). Germline CDR1 and CDR2: GTSNPN and SVGIG (reference sequence). Deletions cut 0 bases from V and 6 bases from J, with 18 bases between. The CDR3 has 15 amino acids. CDR3 sequence reads: CAWSVPNLQGREQYF. The DNA for the CDR3 is TGTGCCTGGAGTGTACCTAACCTCCAGGGGCGCGAGCAGTACTTC. The entire variable domain, with the rest obtained from reference TRBV30 and TRBJ2-7, is as follows: SQTIHQWPATLVQPVGSPLSLECTVEGTSNPNLYWYRQAAGRGLQLLFYSVGIGQISSEVPQNLSASRPQDRQFILSSKKLLLSDSGFYLCAWSVPNLQGREQYFGPGTRLTVT.

V and J are TRBV30 and TRBJ2-3, with 11 bases aligning to TRBD2. Unmatched junction bases numbered 9, after V lost 2 bases and J lost 2 bases. The length of the CDR3 is 17 residues. CDR1 is GTSNPN and CDR2 is SVGIG in the germline V gene (reference sequence). The chain's CDR3 is CAWSPPGLADLTDTQYF. CDR3 DNA sequence: TGTGCCTGGAGTCCACCGGGACTAGCGGACCTCACAGATACGCAGTATTTT. The whole variable domain, remainder taken from reference TRBV30 and TRBJ2-3, is SQTIHQWPATLVQPVGSPLSLECTVEGTSNPNLYWYRQAAGRGLQLLFYSVGIGQISSEVPQNLSASRPQDRQFILSSKKLLLSDSGFYLCAWSPPGLADLTDTQYFGPGTRLTVL.

The genes are TRBV10-1 and TRBJ2-2, with 11 bases fitting TRBD2. The CDR3 consists of 15 residues. J was trimmed by 5 bases and V by 4 bases; bases with no gene match: 3. Germline V lookup: CDR1 WNHNN, CDR2 SYGVQD (reference sequence). This chain's CDR3 is CASSAGTSGTGELFF. The CDR3 DNA reads as TGCGCCAGCAGTGCCGGGACTAGCGGTACCGGGGAGCTGTTTTTT.

Only one count was recorded for this clone. The J gene is TRBJ1-5, the V gene TRBV19; D is undetermined. The CDR3 covers 13 residues. The germline CDR1 and CDR2 sequences are LNHDA and SQIVND (reference sequence). Trimming cost V 1 base and J 5 bases, with 6 bases left between them. The CDR3 region is CASSIGRYQPQHF. In DNA, the CDR3 is TGTGCCAGTAGTATAGGCCGGTATCAGCCCCAGCATTTT.

The chain is built from TRBV28 and TRBJ1-1, with 11 nucleotides matching TRBD1. The CDR3 runs to 14 residues. Germline CDR1 MDHEN, CDR2 SYDVKM. V gave up 6 bases and J gave up 7 bases; unmatched junction bases: 7. The CDR3 DNA sequence: TGTGCCAGCAGGGGACAGGGGGGAAAAATTGAAGCTTTCTTT. Translated, it gives CASRGQGGKIEAFF. Complete variable domain (other parts from reference TRBV28 and TRBJ1-1): DVKVTQSSRYLVKRTGEKVFLECVQDMDHENMFWYRQDPGLGLRLIYFSYDVKMKEKGDIPEGYSVSREKKERFSLILESASTNQTSMYLCASRGQGGKIEAFFGQGTRLTVV.

This clone was found once. The V and J genes are TRBV14 and TRBJ2-5, with 9 bases matching TRBD2. The ends lost 4 bases at V and 5 bases at J; junction bases unmatched: 5. The CDR3 sequence is 14 residues long. Germline V CDR1 and CDR2: SGHDN, FVKESK. CDR3 sequence reads: CASSLGLALETQYF. In DNA form, the CDR3 reads TGTGCCAGCAGCCTAGGACTAGCGTTGGAGACCCAGTACTTC.

This clone was recorded a few times. The junction does not match germline at one end; this may be a read error. This sequence joins TRBV7-7 and TRBJ2-7; D call uncertain. This CDR3 has 15 residues. Germline V gene sequence: CDR1 SSHAT, CDR2 FNYEAQ (reference sequence). In nucleotides, the CDR3 is TGTGCTAGCAGCTTAGCTCTTGGAGAGATTTACGAGCAGTACTTC. It specifies CASSLALGEIYEQYF.

The chain links TRBV19 to TRBJ1-6; the D gene is possibly TRBD1 (6 bases). CDR1 LNHDA and CDR2 SQIVND come from the germline V gene (reference sequence). Trimming removed 5 bases at V and 13 bases at J, with 24 bases between. This CDR3 contains 16 residues. The CDR3 reads CASSPLTGTLVIPLHF. CDR3 coding DNA: TGTGCCAGTAGTCCCCTAACAGGGACCTTGGTGATTCCCCTCCACTTT.

The gene calls are TRBV12-2 and TRBJ1-3. TRBV12-2 corresponds to a pseudogene. The CDR3 contains 17 residues. The chain's CDR3 is CASRFTGSVEGGNTIYF. As DNA, the CDR3 is TGTGCAAGTCGCTTCACCGGATCAGTTGAGGGTGGAAACACCATATATTTT.

The chain uses TRBV28 and TRBJ1-3; D is undetermined. V gave up 5 bases and J gave up 4 bases, with 12 bases separating them. This CDR3 comprises 14 residues. Per the germline V gene, CDR1 is MDHEN and CDR2 is SYDVKM. The DNA for the CDR3 is TGTGCCAGCAGTATCTATCCCAACGGAAACACCATATATTTT. Translating it yields CASSIYPNGNTIYF.

The chain combines TRBV12-3 or TRBV12-4 with TRBJ2-1; the D is unclear. V was shortened by 3 bases and J by 9 bases, with 9 bases between the two germline ends. This CDR3 is 12 amino acids long. The CDR3 sequence is CASSFAVTEQFF. CDR3 DNA: TGTGCCAGCAGTTTCGCGGTTACTGAGCAGTTCTTC.

This chain joins TRBV10-3 and TRBJ1-2; D is undetermined. The CDR3 sequence is 13 residues long. Trimming left V 4 bases short and J 6 bases short, with 12 bases between. Per the germline V gene, CDR1 is ENHRY and CDR2 is SYGVKD. The DNA of the CDR3 is TGTGCCATCAGTGTCTGGGCAGCCGATGGCTACACCTTC. Translating it yields CAISVWAADGYTF.

The rearrangement joins TRBV27 to TRBJ2-5, with 11 bases fitting TRBD2. CDR1 and CDR2 from the germline V gene are MNHEY and SMNVEV (reference sequence). This CDR3 is built from 14 residues. With 5 bases clipped from V and 7 bases from J, the junction kept 6 bases outside the gene matches. The CDR3 nucleotides are TGTGCCAGCAGTCAATCCGGGACTAGCGGGACCCAGTACTTC. It yields the protein CASSQSGTSGTQYF.

This chain connects TRBV5-5 to TRBJ2-7; maybe TRBD2 (5 bases). This CDR3 comprises 16 residues. Germline-derived CDR1 and CDR2 are SGHKS and YYEKEE (reference sequence). V was pared by 1 base and J by 1 base, with 15 bases between. CDR3 DNA: TGTGCCAGCAGCTTGCGCGAGGGCCCCCGATCCTACGAGCAGTACTTC. Residues: CASSLREGPRSYEQYF.